A single T cell receptor (beta chain) is shown here with its context. The entry originates in a study of radiation and T cells in renal cell carcinoma. Using immunoSEQ multiplex PCR, the repertoire was profiled, and TCRdb retains in-frame clones only, with some absent. The data contain almost 50,000 clones, less than 85% of them seen just once; the ten biggest clones take up about 30%. Trimming removed 0 bases from V and 4 bases from J, with 16 bases in between. There are 16 residues in the CDR3. CDR1 is SGHDT, CDR2 YYEEEE, per germline. Specified time point: blood 2 weeks post-SBRT. The treatment was: 15 Gy SBRT to primary tumor, nephrectomy 4 weeks later.

This sequence originates from a woman aged 70-85 years with renal cell carcinoma. Material: blood, obtained from a patient whose treatment included radiotherapy and nephrectomy. The chain is built from TRBV5-6 and TRBJ1-1; no clear D gene. This CDR3 is CASSLGYGEVPTEAFF. The CDR3 region has the DNA TGTGCCAGCAGCTTGGGGTATGGGGAGGTCCCCACTGAAGCTTTCTTT.